This T cell receptor beta chain was retrieved from a study of Graves' ophthalmopathy and Graves' hyperthyroidism. Study results and limitations: In predicting ophthalmopathy progression, the model reached approximately 71% sensitivity and under 75% specificity.

This clonotype was recorded many times. Its specificity is not known. Amplification from RNA transcripts yielded the TCR beta CDR3 regions. First-round RT-PCR relied on HTBI primers, and a second-round multiplex PCR came next. TCRdb redid the calling of the multiplex PCR reads with MiXCR, one entry per CDR3 protein. The table records 400,000 to 450,000 distinct CDR3 sequences, 20% to 25% of them present only once. Calling hyperthyroidism stable required that no ophthalmopathy show up within 18 months of follow-up. Certain patients were not enrolled. These were patients with other autoimmune diseases, uncontrolled infections, pregnancy or lactation. The CDR3 has 16 amino acids. CDR1 and CDR2 from the germline V gene are LNHDA and SQIVND (reference sequence). J was trimmed by 4 bases and V by 3 bases; bases with no gene match: 8.

This receptor was identified in a young woman with stable Graves' hyperthyroidism. The chain links TRBV19 to TRBJ2-7; 11 bases line up with TRBD2. Material for sequencing was peripheral blood. CDR3 in amino acids: CASSISASGRTYEQYF. Here the CDR3 DNA reads TGTGCCAGTAGTATTTCGGCTAGCGGGAGGACTTACGAGCAGTACTTC.